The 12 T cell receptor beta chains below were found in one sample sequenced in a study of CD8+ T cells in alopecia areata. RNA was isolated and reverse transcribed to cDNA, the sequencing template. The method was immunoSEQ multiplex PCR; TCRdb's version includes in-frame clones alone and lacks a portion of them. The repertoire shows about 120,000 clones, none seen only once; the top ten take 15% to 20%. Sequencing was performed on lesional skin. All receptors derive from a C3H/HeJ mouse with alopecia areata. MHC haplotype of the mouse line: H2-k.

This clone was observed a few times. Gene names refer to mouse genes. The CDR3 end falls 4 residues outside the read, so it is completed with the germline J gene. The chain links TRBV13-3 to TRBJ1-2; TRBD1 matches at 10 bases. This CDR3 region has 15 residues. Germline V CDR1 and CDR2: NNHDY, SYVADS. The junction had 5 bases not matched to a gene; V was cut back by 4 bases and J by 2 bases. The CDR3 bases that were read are TGTGCCAGCAGTCCGACAGGGGGCATGAACTCC. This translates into CASSPTGGMNS. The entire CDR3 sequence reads CASSPTGGMNSDYTF.

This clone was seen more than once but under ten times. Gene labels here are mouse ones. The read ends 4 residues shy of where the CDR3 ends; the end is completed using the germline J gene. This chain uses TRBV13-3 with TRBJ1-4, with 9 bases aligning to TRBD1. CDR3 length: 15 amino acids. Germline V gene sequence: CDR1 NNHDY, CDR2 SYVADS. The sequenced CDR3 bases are TGTGCCAGCAGTGACCGGGACAGGGTACTCGAA. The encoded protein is CASSDRDRVLE. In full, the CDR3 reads CASSDRDRVLERLFF.

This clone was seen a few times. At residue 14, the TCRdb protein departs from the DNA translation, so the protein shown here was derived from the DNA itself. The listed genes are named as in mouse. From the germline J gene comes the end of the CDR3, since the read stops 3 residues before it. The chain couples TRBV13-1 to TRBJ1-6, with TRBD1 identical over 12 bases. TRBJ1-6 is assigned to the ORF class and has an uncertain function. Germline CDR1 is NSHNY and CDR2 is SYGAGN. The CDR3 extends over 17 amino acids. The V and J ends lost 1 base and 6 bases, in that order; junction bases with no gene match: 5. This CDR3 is CASSDRDRGPLNSPLYF. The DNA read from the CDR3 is TGTGCCAGCAGTGATAGGGACAGGGGGCCTCTTAATTCGCCC.

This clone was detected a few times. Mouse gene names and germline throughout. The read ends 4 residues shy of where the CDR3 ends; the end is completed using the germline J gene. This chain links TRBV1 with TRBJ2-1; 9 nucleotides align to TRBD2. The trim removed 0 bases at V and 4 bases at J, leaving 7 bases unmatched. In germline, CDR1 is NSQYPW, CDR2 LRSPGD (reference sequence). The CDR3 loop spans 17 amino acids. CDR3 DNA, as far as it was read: TGCACCTGCAGTGCAGATCGAAAGGACTGGGGATATGCT. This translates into CTCSADRKDWGYA. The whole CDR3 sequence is CTCSADRKDWGYAEQFF.

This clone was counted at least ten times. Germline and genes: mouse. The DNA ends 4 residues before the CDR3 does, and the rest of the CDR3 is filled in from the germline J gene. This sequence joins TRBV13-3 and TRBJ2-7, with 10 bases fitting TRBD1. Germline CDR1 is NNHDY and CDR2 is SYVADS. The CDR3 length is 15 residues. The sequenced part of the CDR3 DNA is TGTGCCAGCAGTGATAGGACAGGGGGAAAGGAT. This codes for CASSDRTGGKD. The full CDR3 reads CASSDRTGGKDEQYF.

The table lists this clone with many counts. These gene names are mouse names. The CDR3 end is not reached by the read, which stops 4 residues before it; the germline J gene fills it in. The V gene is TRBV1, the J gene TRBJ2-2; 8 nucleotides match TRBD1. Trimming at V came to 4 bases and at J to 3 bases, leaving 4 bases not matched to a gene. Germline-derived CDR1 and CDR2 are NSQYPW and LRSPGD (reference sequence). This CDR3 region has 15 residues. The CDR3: CTCSGQGRDTGQLYF. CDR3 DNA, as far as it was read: TGCACCTGCAGTGGACAGGGGAGGGACACCGGG.

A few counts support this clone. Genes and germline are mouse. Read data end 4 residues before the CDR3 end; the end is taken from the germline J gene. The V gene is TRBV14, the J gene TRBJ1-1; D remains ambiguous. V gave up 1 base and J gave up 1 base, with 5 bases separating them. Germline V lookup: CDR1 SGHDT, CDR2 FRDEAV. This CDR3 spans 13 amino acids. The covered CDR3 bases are TGTGCCAGCAGTTTCGCCAGAAACACA. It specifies CASSFARNT. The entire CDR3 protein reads CASSFARNTEVFF.

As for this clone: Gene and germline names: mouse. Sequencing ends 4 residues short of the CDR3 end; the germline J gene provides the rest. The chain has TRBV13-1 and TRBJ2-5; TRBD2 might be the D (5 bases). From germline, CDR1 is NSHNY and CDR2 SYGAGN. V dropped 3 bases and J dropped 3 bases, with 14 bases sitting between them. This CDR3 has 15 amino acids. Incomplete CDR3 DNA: TGTGCCAGCAGTGGACCGGCTGGGAATCAAGAC. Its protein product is CASSGPAGNQD. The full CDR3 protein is CASSGPAGNQDTQYF.

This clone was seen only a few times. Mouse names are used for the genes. CDR3: CASSDIVTEVFF. The sequenced part of the CDR3 DNA is TGTGCCAGCAGTGATATAGTCACA. V is TRBV13-3 and J is TRBJ1-1; D remains ambiguous. Read sequence stops 4 residues before the CDR3 end, and the germline J gene provides the missing end. The germline CDR1 and CDR2 sequences are NNHDY and SYVADS. The CDR3 runs to 12 residues. V was clipped by 1 base and J by 4 bases, with 5 bases between them.

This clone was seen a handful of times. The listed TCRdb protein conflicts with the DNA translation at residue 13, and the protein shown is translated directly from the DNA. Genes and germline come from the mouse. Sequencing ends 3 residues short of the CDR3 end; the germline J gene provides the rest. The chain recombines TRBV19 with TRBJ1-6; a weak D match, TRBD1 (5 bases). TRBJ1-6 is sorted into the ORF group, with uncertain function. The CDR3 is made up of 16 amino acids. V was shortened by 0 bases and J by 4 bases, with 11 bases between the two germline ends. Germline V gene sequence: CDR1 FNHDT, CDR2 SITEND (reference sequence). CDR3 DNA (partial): TGTGCCAGCAGTATAGGCCCCGACAGTTATAATTCGCCC. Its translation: CASSIGPDSYNSP. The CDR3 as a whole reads CASSIGPDSYNSPLYF.

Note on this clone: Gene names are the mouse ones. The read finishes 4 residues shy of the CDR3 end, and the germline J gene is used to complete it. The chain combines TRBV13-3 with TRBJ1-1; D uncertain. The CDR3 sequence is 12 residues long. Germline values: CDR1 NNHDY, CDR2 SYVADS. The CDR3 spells CASIGLKGEVFF. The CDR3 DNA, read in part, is TGTGCCAGCATAGGACTGAAGGGA.

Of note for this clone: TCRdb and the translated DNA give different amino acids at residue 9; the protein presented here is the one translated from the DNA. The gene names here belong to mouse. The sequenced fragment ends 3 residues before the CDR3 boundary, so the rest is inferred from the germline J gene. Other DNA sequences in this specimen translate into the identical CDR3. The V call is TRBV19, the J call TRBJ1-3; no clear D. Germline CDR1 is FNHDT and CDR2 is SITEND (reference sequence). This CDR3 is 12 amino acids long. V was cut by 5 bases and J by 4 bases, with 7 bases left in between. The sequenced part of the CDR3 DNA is TGTGCCAGCAGCCCCCAGGGAAATACG. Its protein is CASSPQGNT. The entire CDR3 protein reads CASSPQGNTLYF.